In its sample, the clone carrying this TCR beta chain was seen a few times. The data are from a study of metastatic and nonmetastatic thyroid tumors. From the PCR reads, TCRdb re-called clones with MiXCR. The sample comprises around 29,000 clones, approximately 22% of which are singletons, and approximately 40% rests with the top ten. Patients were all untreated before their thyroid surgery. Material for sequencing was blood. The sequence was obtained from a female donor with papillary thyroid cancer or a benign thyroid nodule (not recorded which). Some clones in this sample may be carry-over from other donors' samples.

CDR3 in amino acids: CASSRGLASREQYF. For the CDR3, the DNA is TGTGCCAGCAGCCGGGGACTAGCTTCTCGGGAGCAGTACTTC. The rearrangement uses TRBV12-3 or TRBV12-4 and TRBJ2-7; 9 bases fit TRBD2. This CDR3 region has 14 residues. The trim removed 6 bases at V and 7 bases at J, leaving 10 bases unmatched.